Listed here is a single T cell receptor beta chain. Trimming took 0 bases from V and 1 from J, leaving 10 bases between them. Germline V gene lookup returns CDR1 LGHDT and CDR2 YNNKEL (reference sequence). The CDR3 spans 16 residues. The data are from a study of blood T cell repertoires in COVID-19. The repertoire was sequenced with immunoSEQ multiplex PCR; TCRdb's copy has only in-frame clones and lacks some. The data show nearly 250,000 clones, roughly 85% seen once. This clonotype was sampled from a woman between 50 and 59 years old with acute COVID-19. Specimen: PBMCs or T cells enriched from blood (not recorded which). J is TRBJ1-5 and V is TRBV3-1 (or the pseudogene TRBV3-2); D remains ambiguous. CDR3 residues: CASSQDGGLSNQPQHF. DNA of the CDR3: TGTGCCAGCAGCCAAGATGGAGGTTTGAGCAATCAGCCCCAGCATTTT.